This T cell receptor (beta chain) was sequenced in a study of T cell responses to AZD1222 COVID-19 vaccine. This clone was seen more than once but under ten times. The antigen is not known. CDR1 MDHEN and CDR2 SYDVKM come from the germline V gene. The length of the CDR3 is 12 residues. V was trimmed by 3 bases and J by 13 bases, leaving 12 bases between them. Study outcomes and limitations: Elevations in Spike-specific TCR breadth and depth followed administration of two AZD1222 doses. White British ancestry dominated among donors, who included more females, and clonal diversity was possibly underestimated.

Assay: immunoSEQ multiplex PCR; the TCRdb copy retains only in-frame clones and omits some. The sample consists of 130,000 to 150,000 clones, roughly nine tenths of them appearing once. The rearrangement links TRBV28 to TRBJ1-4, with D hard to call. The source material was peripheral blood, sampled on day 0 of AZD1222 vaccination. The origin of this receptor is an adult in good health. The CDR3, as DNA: TGTGCCAGCAGTTTGAGTTTCCCCACACTGTTTTTT. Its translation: CASSLSFPTLFF.